This T cell receptor beta chain emerged from a study of cytomegalovirus exposure and HLA in healthy donors. Study-level results: According to an earlier analysis, most TCR beta V segments yielded productive rearrangements about 90% or about 30% of the time.

Note on this clone: No antigen is known for it.

CDR3 size: 15 residues. Unmatched junction bases numbered 10, after V lost 4 bases and J lost 5 bases. Germline CDR1 SGHNT, CDR2 YYREEE (reference sequence). Use of 60 Vbeta and 13 Jbeta primers characterized the PCR. Assay used: immunoSEQ multiplex PCR; TCRdb lists only in-frame clones, some missing. Here the sample spans about 150,000 clones, approximately 79% being singletons. The source material was PBMCs. The chain recombines TRBV5-4 with TRBJ2-5; 8 positions match TRBD2. The source of this sequence is a male donor in good health and CMV-seronegative. The CDR3 sequence: CASSRGRGEVETQYF. For the CDR3, the DNA is TGTGCCAGCAGCCGGGGGCGGGGGGAAGTGGAGACCCAGTACTTC.